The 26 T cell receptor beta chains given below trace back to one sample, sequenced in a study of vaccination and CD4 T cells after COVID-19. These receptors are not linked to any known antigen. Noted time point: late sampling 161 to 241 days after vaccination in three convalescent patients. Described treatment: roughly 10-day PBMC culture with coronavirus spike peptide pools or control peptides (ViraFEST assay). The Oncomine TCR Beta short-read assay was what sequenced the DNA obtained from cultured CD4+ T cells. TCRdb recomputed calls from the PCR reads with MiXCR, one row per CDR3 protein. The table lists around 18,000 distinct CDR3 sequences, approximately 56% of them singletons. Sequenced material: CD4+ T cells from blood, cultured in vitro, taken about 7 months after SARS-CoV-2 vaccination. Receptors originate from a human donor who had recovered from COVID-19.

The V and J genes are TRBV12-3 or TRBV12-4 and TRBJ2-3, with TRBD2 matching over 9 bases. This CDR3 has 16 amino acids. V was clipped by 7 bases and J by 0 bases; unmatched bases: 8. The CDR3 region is CASTLRLAGSTDTQYF. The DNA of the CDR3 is TGTGCCAGCACCCTGCGTCTAGCGGGGAGCACAGATACGCAGTATTTT.

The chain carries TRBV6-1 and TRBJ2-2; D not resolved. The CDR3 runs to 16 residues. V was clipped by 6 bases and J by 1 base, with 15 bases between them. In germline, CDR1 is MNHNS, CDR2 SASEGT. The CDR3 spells CASSLRLGQNTGELFF. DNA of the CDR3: TGTGCCAGCAGCCTCCGTTTAGGGCAGAACACCGGGGAGCTGTTTTTT.

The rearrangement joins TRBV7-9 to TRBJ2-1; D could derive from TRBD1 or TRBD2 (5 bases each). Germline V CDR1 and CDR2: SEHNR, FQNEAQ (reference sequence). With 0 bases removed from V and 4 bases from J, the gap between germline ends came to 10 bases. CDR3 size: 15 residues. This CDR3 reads CASSLAGVTYNEQFF. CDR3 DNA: TGTGCCAGCAGCTTAGCGGGGGTCACGTACAATGAGCAGTTCTTC.

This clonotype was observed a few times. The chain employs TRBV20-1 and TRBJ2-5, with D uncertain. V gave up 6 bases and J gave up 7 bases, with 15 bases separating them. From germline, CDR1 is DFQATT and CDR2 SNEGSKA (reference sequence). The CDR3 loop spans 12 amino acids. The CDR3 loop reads CSAPDRLGTQYF. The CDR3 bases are TGCAGTGCGCCGGACCGCCTGGGGACCCAGTACTTC.

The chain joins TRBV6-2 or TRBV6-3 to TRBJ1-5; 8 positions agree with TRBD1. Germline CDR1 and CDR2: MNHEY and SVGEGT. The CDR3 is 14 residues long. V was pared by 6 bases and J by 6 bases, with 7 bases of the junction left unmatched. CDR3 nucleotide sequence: TGTGCCAGCAGGGACAACAGGGGGACTCAGCCCCAGCATTTT. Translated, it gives CASRDNRGTQPQHF.

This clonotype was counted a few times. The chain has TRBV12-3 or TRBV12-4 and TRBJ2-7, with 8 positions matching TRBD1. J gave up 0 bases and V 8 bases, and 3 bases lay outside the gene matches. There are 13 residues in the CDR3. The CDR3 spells CASYGTGSYEQYF. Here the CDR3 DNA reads TGTGCCAGCTATGGGACAGGCTCCTACGAGCAGTACTTC.

DNA of the CDR3: TGTGCCGTCACTAGACGGACCGGGACTAGCGGACAGAGCTCCTACGAGCAGTACTTC. Its translation is CAVTRRTGTSGQSSYEQYF. The genes are TRBV6-2 or TRBV6-3 and TRBJ2-7, with 11 positions matching TRBD2. This CDR3 is built from 19 residues. V was clipped by 11 bases and J by 0 bases; unmatched bases: 21. Per germline, CDR1 MNHEY and CDR2 SVGEGT.

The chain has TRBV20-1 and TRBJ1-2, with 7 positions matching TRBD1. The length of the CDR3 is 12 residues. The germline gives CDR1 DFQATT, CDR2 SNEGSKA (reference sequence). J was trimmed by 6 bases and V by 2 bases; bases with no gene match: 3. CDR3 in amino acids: CSARNTGDGYTF. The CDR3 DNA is TGCAGTGCTAGAAATACAGGGGATGGCTACACCTTC.

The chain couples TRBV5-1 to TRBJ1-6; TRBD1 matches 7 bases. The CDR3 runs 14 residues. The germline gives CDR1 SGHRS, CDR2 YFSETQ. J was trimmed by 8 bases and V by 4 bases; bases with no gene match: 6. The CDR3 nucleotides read TGCGCCAGCAGCACTACCGGGACAGATTCACCCCTCCACTTT. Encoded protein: CASSTTGTDSPLHF.

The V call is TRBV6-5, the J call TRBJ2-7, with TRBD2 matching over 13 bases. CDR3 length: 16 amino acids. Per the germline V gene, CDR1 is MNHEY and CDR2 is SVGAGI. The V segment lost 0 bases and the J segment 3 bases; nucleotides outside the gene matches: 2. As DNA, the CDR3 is TGTGCCAGCAGTTACTCGGGGACTAGCGGGGACTACGAGCAGTACTTC. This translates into CASSYSGTSGDYEQYF.

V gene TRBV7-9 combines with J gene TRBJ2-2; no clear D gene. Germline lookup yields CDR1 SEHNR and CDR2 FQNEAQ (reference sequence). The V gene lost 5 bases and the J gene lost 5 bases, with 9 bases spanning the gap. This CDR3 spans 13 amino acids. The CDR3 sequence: CASSAKGTGELFF. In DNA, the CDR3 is TGTGCCAGCAGCGCTAAAGGGACCGGGGAGCTGTTTTTT.

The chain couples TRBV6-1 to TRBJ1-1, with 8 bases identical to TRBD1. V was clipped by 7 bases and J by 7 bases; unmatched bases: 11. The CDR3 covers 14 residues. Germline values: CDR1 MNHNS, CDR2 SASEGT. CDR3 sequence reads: CASTEDRVRSEAFF. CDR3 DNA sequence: TGTGCCAGCACCGAGGACAGGGTGAGGAGTGAAGCTTTCTTT.

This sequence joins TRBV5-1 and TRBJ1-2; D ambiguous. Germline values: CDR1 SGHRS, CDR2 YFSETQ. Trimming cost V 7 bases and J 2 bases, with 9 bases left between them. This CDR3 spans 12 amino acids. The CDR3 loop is CASGEGNYGYTF. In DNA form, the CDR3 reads TGCGCCAGCGGCGAAGGCAACTATGGCTACACCTTC.

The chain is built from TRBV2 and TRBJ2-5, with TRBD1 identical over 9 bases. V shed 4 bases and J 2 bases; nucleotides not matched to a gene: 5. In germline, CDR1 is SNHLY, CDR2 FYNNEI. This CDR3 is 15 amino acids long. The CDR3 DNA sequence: TGTGCCAGCAGTGCAGGACAGGGGCGGCAAGAGACCCAGTACTTC. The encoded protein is CASSAGQGRQETQYF.

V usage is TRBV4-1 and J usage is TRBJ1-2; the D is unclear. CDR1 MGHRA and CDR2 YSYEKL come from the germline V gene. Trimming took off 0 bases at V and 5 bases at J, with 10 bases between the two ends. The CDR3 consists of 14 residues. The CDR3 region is CASSQDQQLYGYTF. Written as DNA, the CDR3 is TGCGCCAGCAGCCAAGATCAACAGTTGTATGGCTACACCTTC.

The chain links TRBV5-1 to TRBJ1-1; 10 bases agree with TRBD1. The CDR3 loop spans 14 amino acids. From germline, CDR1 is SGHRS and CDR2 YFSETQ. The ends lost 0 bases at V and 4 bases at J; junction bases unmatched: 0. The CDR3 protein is CASSLGTGGTEAFF. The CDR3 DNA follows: TGCGCCAGCAGCTTGGGGACAGGGGGCACTGAAGCTTTCTTT.

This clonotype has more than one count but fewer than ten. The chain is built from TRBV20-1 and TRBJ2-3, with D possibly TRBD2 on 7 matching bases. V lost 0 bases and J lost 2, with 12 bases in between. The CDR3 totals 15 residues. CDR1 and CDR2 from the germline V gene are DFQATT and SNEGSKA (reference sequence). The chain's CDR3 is CSARDSRGPTDTQYF. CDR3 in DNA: TGCAGTGCTAGAGATTCGCGGGGGCCCACAGATACGCAGTATTTT.

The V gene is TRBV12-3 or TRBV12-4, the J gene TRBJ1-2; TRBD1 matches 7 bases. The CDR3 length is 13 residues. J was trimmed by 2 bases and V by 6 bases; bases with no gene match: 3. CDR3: CASSLQGNYGYTF. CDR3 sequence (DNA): TGTGCCAGCAGCCTACAGGGGAACTATGGCTACACCTTC.

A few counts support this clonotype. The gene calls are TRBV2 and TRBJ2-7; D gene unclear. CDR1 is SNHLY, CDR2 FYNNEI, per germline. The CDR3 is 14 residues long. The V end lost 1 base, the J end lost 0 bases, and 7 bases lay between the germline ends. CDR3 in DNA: TGTGCCAGCAGTGAAGTTGCGGCCTCCTACGAGCAGTACTTC. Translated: CASSEVAASYEQYF. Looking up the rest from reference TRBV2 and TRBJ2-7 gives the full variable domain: EPEVTQTPSHQVTQMGQEVILRCVPISNHLYFYWYRQILGQKVEFLVSFYNNEISEKSEIFDDQFSVERPDGSNFTLKIRSTKLEDSAMYFCASSEVAASYEQYFGPGTRLTVT.

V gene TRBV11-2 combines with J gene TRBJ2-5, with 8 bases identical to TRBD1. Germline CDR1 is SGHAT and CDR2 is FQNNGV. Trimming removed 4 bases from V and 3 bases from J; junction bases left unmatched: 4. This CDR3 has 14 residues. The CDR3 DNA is TGTGCCAGCAGCTCTAACAGGGGGAAAGAGACCCAGTACTTC. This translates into CASSSNRGKETQYF.

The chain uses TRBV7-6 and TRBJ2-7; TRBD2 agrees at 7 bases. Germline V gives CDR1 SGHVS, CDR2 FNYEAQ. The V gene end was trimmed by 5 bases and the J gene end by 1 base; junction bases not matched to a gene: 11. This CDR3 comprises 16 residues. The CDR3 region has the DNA TGTGCCAGCAGCCCGCAGTCCGGGACTACTTCCTACGAGCAGTACTTC. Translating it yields CASSPQSGTTSYEQYF.

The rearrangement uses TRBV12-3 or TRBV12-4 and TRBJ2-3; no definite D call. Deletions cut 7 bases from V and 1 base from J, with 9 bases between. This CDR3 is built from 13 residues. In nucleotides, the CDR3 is TGTGCCAGCACTTGGGCGGGCACAGATACGCAGTATTTT. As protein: CASTWAGTDTQYF.

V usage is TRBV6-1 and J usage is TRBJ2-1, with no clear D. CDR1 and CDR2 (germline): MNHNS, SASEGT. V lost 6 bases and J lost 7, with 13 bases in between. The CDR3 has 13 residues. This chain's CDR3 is CASSSTEPNEQFF. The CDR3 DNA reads TGTGCCAGCAGCTCTACCGAACCGAATGAGCAGTTCTTC.

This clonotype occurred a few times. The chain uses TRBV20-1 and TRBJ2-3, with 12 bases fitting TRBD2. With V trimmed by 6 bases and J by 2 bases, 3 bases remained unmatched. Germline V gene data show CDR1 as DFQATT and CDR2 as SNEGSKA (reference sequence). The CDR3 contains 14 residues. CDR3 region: CSAGLAGYTDTQYF. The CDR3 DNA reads TGCAGTGCCGGACTAGCGGGATACACAGATACGCAGTATTTT.

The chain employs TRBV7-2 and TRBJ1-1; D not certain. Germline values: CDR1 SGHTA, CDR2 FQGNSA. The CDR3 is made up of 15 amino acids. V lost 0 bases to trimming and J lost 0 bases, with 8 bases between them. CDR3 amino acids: CASSLAFSLNTEAFF. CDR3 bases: TGTGCCAGCAGCTTAGCTTTCAGCTTGAACACTGAAGCTTTCTTT.

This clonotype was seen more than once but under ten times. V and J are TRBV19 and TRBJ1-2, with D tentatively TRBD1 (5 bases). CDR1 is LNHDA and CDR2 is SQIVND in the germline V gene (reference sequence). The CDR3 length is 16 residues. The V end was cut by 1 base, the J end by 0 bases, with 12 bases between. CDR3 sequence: CASSIAPQTANYGYTF. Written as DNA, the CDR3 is TGTGCCAGTAGTATAGCACCCCAGACAGCTAACTATGGCTACACCTTC.